This passage covers 30 T cell receptor beta chains from one sample sequenced in a study of blood T cell repertoires in COVID-19. Generated by immunoSEQ multiplex PCR, the TCRdb table keeps only in-frame clones and is missing some. This table holds about 280,000 clones, 88% found once. Sequencing was performed on peripheral blood. The receptors were sampled from a woman in her twenties or thirties with COVID-19, enrolled during active disease.

V usage is TRBV10-1 and J usage is TRBJ2-3, with a tentative D call TRBD2 (5 bases). CDR3 size: 16 residues. The V gene's germline CDR1 is WNHNN and CDR2 SYGVQD (reference sequence). The ends were cut back, 3 bases at V and 1 base at J, with 14 bases in the middle. As DNA, the CDR3 is TGCGCCAGCAGTGAACGAGGGTTGGGAGGCACAGATACGCAGTATTTT. Protein sequence: CASSERGLGGTDTQYF.

This chain joins TRBV3-1 (or the pseudogene TRBV3-2) and TRBJ1-2; D gene uncertain. The CDR3 length is 14 residues. V was shortened by 3 bases and J by 8 bases, with 16 bases between the two germline ends. Germline CDR1 LGHDT, CDR2 YNNKEL (reference sequence). The DNA for the CDR3 is TGTGCCAGCAGCCACGGAGTGGAGGGCCACGGCTACACCTTC. This gives the protein CASSHGVEGHGYTF.

This clone has only one observation. The rearrangement uses TRBV4-3 and TRBJ1-1; 8 positions match TRBD1. Losses at the gene ends were 1 base for V and 2 bases for J; bases not matched to a gene: 9. CDR1 and CDR2 (germline): LGHNA, YSLEER. CDR3 length equals 17 residues. The CDR3 DNA is TGCGCCAGCAGCCAAGTCCCGCCGGGACAGGCAAACACTGAAGCTTTCTTT. Translating it yields CASSQVPPGQANTEAFF.

The table lists this clone with a count of one. The rearrangement joins TRBV6-6 to TRBJ1-5; D uncertain. The V and J ends lost 5 bases and 6 bases respectively, with 23 bases between them. Germline V gives CDR1 MNHNY, CDR2 SVGAGI (reference sequence). This CDR3 has 17 residues. CDR3 residues: CASSPHLGNPRAQPQHF. CDR3 coding DNA: TGTGCCAGCAGTCCCCACCTCGGGAACCCTCGGGCTCAGCCCCAGCATTTT.

This rearrangement joins TRBV5-4 to TRBJ2-7; TRBD1 matches 7 bases. The trim removed 4 bases at V and 5 bases at J, leaving 6 bases unmatched. The CDR3 is 13 residues long. Germline V lookup: CDR1 SGHNT, CDR2 YYREEE (reference sequence). CDR3 amino acids: CASSMDRQNEQYF. CDR3 nucleotide sequence: TGTGCCAGCAGCATGGACAGGCAAAACGAGCAGTACTTC.

The rearrangement uses TRBV19 and TRBJ1-2; 7 nucleotides align to TRBD1. V lost 4 bases to trimming and J lost 4 bases; unmatched junction nucleotides: 12. The CDR3 extends over 16 amino acids. Per the germline V gene, CDR1 is LNHDA and CDR2 is SQIVND (reference sequence). This CDR3 reads CASSTLGQVLFYGYTF. DNA for the CDR3: TGTGCCAGTAGTACCCTAGGACAGGTTTTATTCTATGGCTACACCTTC.

The CDR3 sequence: CASRAGGTEAFF. The CDR3 DNA reads TGCGCCAGCAGGGCAGGGGGCACTGAAGCTTTCTTT. J is TRBJ1-1 and V is TRBV10-2, with 7 nucleotides matching TRBD1. The germline CDR1 and CDR2 sequences are WSHSY and SAAADI. With 6 bases clipped from V and 4 bases from J, the junction kept 2 bases outside the gene matches. The CDR3 has 12 amino acids.

V gene TRBV3-1 (or the pseudogene TRBV3-2) combines with J gene TRBJ2-2; TRBD1 aligns across 8 bases. The ends lost 4 bases at V and 5 bases at J; junction bases unmatched: 6. Germline V CDR1 and CDR2: LGHDT, YNNKEL (reference sequence). The CDR3 sequence is 15 residues long. The CDR3 coding sequence is TGTGCCAGCAGCCTCAGGACAGGGAATACCGGGGAGCTGTTTTTT. Protein product: CASSLRTGNTGELFF.

The gene calls are TRBV10-1 and TRBJ1-1, with D hard to call. V lost 5 bases to trimming and J lost 0 bases, with 10 bases between them. CDR3 length: 14 amino acids. Germline CDR1 is WNHNN and CDR2 is SYGVQD (reference sequence). In DNA, the CDR3 is TGCGCCAGCAGTCTTCGGCGGATGAACACTGAAGCTTTCTTT. Translated: CASSLRRMNTEAFF.

CDR3 nucleotide sequence: TGTGCCAGCAAGGCGGGGACAGGGGCGCTCTCACCCCTCCACTTT. Translated, it gives CASKAGTGALSPLHF. The chain has TRBV28 and TRBJ1-6; 10 positions match TRBD1. The CDR3 covers 15 residues. J gave up 10 bases and V 7 bases, and 10 bases lay outside the gene matches. Per the germline V gene, CDR1 is MDHEN and CDR2 is SYDVKM.

This chain uses TRBV2 with TRBJ2-1; D perhaps matches TRBD2 (5 bases). V dropped 8 bases and J dropped 9 bases, with 23 bases sitting between them. Germline CDR1 and CDR2: SNHLY and FYNNEI. The CDR3 runs to 15 residues. The CDR3 DNA reads as TGTGCCAGCCAGTGGAATCGAGCGGCAGAGGGTGAGCAGTTCTTC. Translating gives CASQWNRAAEGEQFF.

The V call is TRBV6-5, the J call TRBJ1-1; 7 bases match TRBD1. V lost 6 bases and J lost 0; bases outside the gene matches: 4. The CDR3 contains 14 residues. Per the germline V gene, CDR1 is MNHEY and CDR2 is SVGAGI. The CDR3 loop reads CASRTGILNTEAFF. DNA of the CDR3: TGTGCCAGCAGGACAGGGATTTTGAACACTGAAGCTTTCTTT.

The gene calls are TRBV7-3 and TRBJ1-1, with TRBD1 as a possible D gene (5 bases). The ends were cut back, 5 bases at V and 3 bases at J, with 10 bases in the middle. CDR1 and CDR2 from the germline V gene are SGHTA and FQGTGA. The CDR3 has 13 residues. DNA of the CDR3: TGTGCCAGCAGCGCAGGGAGGGACACTGAAGCTTTCTTT. Its protein is CASSAGRDTEAFF. The full variable domain, with the rest looked up from reference TRBV7-3 and TRBJ1-1, is GAGVSQTPSNKVTEKGKYVELRCDPISGHTALYWYRQSLGQGPEFLIYFQGTGAADDSGLPNDRFFAVRPEGSVSTLKIQRTERGDSAVYLCASSAGRDTEAFFGQGTRLTVV.

This chain uses TRBV19 with TRBJ1-1, with 7 bases aligning to TRBD1. The ends lost 2 bases at V and 6 bases at J; junction bases unmatched: 3. There are 13 residues in the CDR3. Germline assignment: CDR1 LNHDA and CDR2 SQIVND (reference sequence). The CDR3 region is CASSISGGSEAFF. The CDR3, as DNA: TGTGCCAGTAGTATATCAGGGGGATCTGAAGCTTTCTTT.

V gene TRBV28 combines with J gene TRBJ1-4, with 8 positions matching TRBD1. The CDR3 totals 14 residues. Germline CDR1 reads MDHEN; CDR2 reads SYDVKM. The V and J ends lost 3 bases and 7 bases, in that order; junction bases with no gene match: 4. The CDR3 region is CASSLTGVAEKLFF. The CDR3 coding sequence is TGTGCCAGCAGTTTGACAGGGGTAGCTGAAAAACTGTTTTTT. The full variable domain, with the rest looked up from reference TRBV28 and TRBJ1-4, is DVKVTQSSRYLVKRTGEKVFLECVQDMDHENMFWYRQDPGLGLRLIYFSYDVKMKEKGDIPEGYSVSREKKERFSLILESASTNQTSMYLCASSLTGVAEKLFFGSGTQLSVL.

The count of this clone is one. This rearrangement joins TRBV2 to TRBJ2-7, with 7 bases fitting TRBD1. V was clipped by 4 bases and J by 4 bases; unmatched bases: 7. Germline assignment: CDR1 SNHLY and CDR2 FYNNEI. The CDR3 spans 14 residues. CDR3: CASSGDRDGYEQYF. CDR3 coding DNA: TGTGCCAGCAGTGGAGACAGGGACGGATACGAGCAGTACTTC.

The V gene is TRBV25-1, the J gene TRBJ2-4; TRBD1 matches at 9 bases. The CDR3 extends over 14 amino acids. Germline V lookup: CDR1 MGHDK, CDR2 SYGVNS. Unmatched junction bases numbered 8, after V lost 5 bases and J lost 9 bases. In nucleotides, the CDR3 is TGTGCCAGCAGTATTACAGGGGGCCGCGGCATTCAGTACTTC. It yields the protein CASSITGGRGIQYF.

V is TRBV24-1 and J is TRBJ2-5, with D possibly matching TRBD2 (5 bases). Germline CDR1 reads KGHDR; CDR2 reads SFDVKD. V gave up 9 bases and J gave up 3 bases, with 16 bases separating them. The CDR3 extends over 14 amino acids. CDR3 amino acids: CATGGNMAKETQYF. The DNA of the CDR3 is TGTGCCACCGGAGGAAACATGGCCAAAGAGACCCAGTACTTC.

In this sample, this clone turned up once. V gene TRBV18 combines with J gene TRBJ2-3; 8 nucleotides line up with TRBD1. From germline, CDR1 is KGHSH and CDR2 LQKENI. The V and J ends lost 3 bases and 5 bases, in that order; junction bases with no gene match: 10. The CDR3 has 16 residues. The CDR3 DNA sequence: TGTGCCAGCTCACCCCCGGTGACAGGGGCAAGAGATACGCAGTATTTT. As protein: CASSPPVTGARDTQYF.

The chain joins TRBV9 to TRBJ1-3; possibly TRBD1 for D (5 bases). Germline CDR1 is SGDLS and CDR2 is YYNGEE. Trimming left V 3 bases short and J 2 bases short, with 12 bases between. CDR3 length equals 15 residues. The CDR3 DNA follows: TGTGCCAGCAGCGACCGGGGGGGTCCTGGAAACACCATATATTTT. Protein sequence: CASSDRGGPGNTIYF. The complete variable domain, with remaining parts taken from reference TRBV9 and TRBJ1-3, reads DSGVTQTPKHLITATGQRVTLRCSPRSGDLSVYWYQQSLDQGLQFLIQYYNGEERAKGNILERFSAQQFPDLHSELNLSSLELGDSALYFCASSDRGGPGNTIYFGEGSWLTVV.

The V and J genes are TRBV30 and TRBJ2-2; D unresolved. Germline V gene sequence: CDR1 GTSNPN, CDR2 SVGIG (reference sequence). V lost 0 bases to trimming and J lost 6 bases, with 8 bases between them. There are 13 residues in the CDR3. The CDR3 sequence is CAWSVIRAGELFF. The CDR3 nucleotides are TGTGCCTGGAGTGTTATCCGGGCCGGGGAGCTGTTTTTT.

This chain connects TRBV5-1 to TRBJ2-4, with 7 nucleotides matching TRBD2. Germline CDR1 reads SGHRS; CDR2 reads YFSETQ. J was trimmed by 0 bases and V by 0 bases; bases with no gene match: 9. The CDR3 runs to 18 residues. In DNA, the CDR3 is TGCGCCAGCAGCTTGGGGCTAGCGGAAGGACTAGCCAAAAACATTCAGTACTTC. It encodes CASSLGLAEGLAKNIQYF.

The chain combines TRBV28 with TRBJ1-2; TRBD1 agrees at 8 bases. Germline loops: CDR1 MDHEN, CDR2 SYDVKM. Germline trimming cut 6 bases from V and 4 bases from J; bases unmatched to any gene: 13. This CDR3 is 16 amino acids long. The CDR3 reads CASRRRTGWDSYGYTF. CDR3 in DNA: TGTGCCAGCAGACGTAGGACAGGGTGGGATTCCTATGGCTACACCTTC.

The chain is built from TRBV28 and TRBJ1-5, with 8 bases matching TRBD1. The CDR3 has 14 amino acids. Germline trimming cut 6 bases from V and 4 bases from J; bases unmatched to any gene: 5. Germline CDR1 MDHEN, CDR2 SYDVKM. CDR3 coding DNA: TGTGCCAGCAGGGTACAGGGGGGTAATCAGCCCCAGCATTTT. Translated: CASRVQGGNQPQHF.

The chain employs TRBV30 and TRBJ1-1; D not certain. V was cut by 0 bases and J by 0 bases, with 5 bases left in between. CDR1 is GTSNPN, CDR2 SVGIG, per germline (reference sequence). The CDR3 loop spans 13 amino acids. The DNA of the CDR3 is TGTGCCTGGAGTGTACTTTTGAACACTGAAGCTTTCTTT. This sequence encodes CAWSVLLNTEAFF.

This chain uses TRBV15 with TRBJ2-1, with a tentative D call TRBD2 (6 bases). The length of the CDR3 is 12 residues. The germline V and J ends were trimmed by 0 bases and 13 bases, with 10 bases remaining between them. Germline V lookup: CDR1 LNHNV, CDR2 YYDKDF (reference sequence). The CDR3 DNA sequence: TGTGCCACCAGCAGAGATAGGAGGGTTCAGTTCTTC. Translation gives CATSRDRRVQFF.

The J gene is TRBJ1-2, the V gene TRBV5-5; the D is unclear. The CDR3 contains 15 residues. Germline V gene data show CDR1 as SGHKS and CDR2 as YYEKEE (reference sequence). Deletions cut 2 bases from V and 2 bases from J, with 13 bases between. The CDR3: CASSFPNDKNYGYTF. The CDR3 DNA sequence: TGTGCCAGCAGCTTTCCGAACGACAAGAACTATGGCTACACCTTC. Full variable domain (outside the CDR3, taken from reference TRBV5-5 and TRBJ1-2): DAGVTQSPTHLIKTRGQQVTLRCSPISGHKSVSWYQQVLGQGPQFIFQYYEKEERGRGNFPDRFSARQFPNYSSELNVNALLLGDSALYLCASSFPNDKNYGYTFGSGTRLTVV.

This sequence joins TRBV5-1 and TRBJ2-3; tentative D call: TRBD2 (6 bases). This CDR3 region has 15 residues. The V and J ends lost 1 base and 6 bases respectively, with 15 bases between them. Germline loops: CDR1 SGHRS, CDR2 YFSETQ. CDR3 sequence: CASSLLAGYVDTQYF. The DNA for the CDR3 is TGCGCCAGCAGCTTGCTGGCGGGATACGTCGATACGCAGTATTTT.

The chain employs TRBV19 and TRBJ1-1, with 7 bases fitting TRBD1. With V trimmed by 4 bases and J by 4 bases, 3 bases remained unmatched. The CDR3 has 13 residues. Germline V gene data show CDR1 as LNHDA and CDR2 as SQIVND (reference sequence). The CDR3 nucleotides are TGTGCCAGTAGTAGCTACAGGGGCACTGAAGCTTTCTTT. Encoded protein: CASSSYRGTEAFF.

CDR3 sequence: CATSLELDTQYF. The CDR3 bases are TGTGCCACCAGCTTGGAGTTGGATACGCAGTATTTT. This chain uses TRBV15 with TRBJ2-3; D is ambiguous. The CDR3 contains 12 residues. From germline, CDR1 is LNHNV and CDR2 YYDKDF (reference sequence). V was trimmed by 5 bases and J by 6 bases, leaving 9 bases between them.